The clone carrying this T cell receptor beta chain was seen more than once but under ten times. Generated by immunoSEQ multiplex PCR, the TCRdb table keeps only in-frame clones and is missing some. The sample holds 200,000 to 250,000 clones, roughly 75% seen once. The CDR3 spans 15 residues. J lost 0 bases, V lost 4 bases, and 5 bases had no gene match. Germline V gives CDR1 SGHNT, CDR2 YYREEE (reference sequence). This sample was included in a study of blood T cell repertoires in COVID-19. Study context: The United States, Italy and Spain were the sources of the acute and convalescent COVID-19 samples.

The sample comprised peripheral blood. The clonotype comes from a woman between 65 and 79 years old with acute or convalescent COVID-19. This chain links TRBV5-4 with TRBJ2-7; 9 nucleotides match TRBD1. The CDR3 DNA is TGTGCCAGCAGCCCGAGGACAGGGGCCTCCTACGAGCAGTACTTC. Its protein is CASSPRTGASYEQYF. Based on the CDR3 plus reference TRBV5-4 and TRBJ2-7, the full variable domain is ETGVTQSPTHLIKTRGQQVTLRCSSQSGHNTVSWYQQALGQGPQFIFQYYREEENGRGNFPPRFSGLQFPNYSSELNVNALELDDSALYLCASSPRTGASYEQYFGPGTRLTVT.